This is a list of T cell receptor beta chains from one sample in a study of CD8+ T cells in alopecia areata. Clones were read by immunoSEQ multiplex PCR, and TCRdb kept only the in-frame ones, dropping some. The sample has some 130,000 clones; approximately 49% are singletons. The sequencing used CD8+ T cells sorted from blood, collected at week 0. The receptors derive from a human donor with alopecia areata. Both conserved end residues are part of each CDR3. Fields, in order: D gene, J gene, CDR3 length, clone size, V gene, CDR3 protein, CDR3 DNA. A D gene is named only where the DNA matches it firmly. Expanded clones are given a class, and other clones once, few, many or no size at all.

TRBD1 | TRBJ2-5 | 15 | - | TRBV29-1 | CSVGSPDRGQETQYF | TGCAGCGTTGGGTCTCCTGACAGGGGACAAGAGACCCAGTACTTC
- | TRBJ1-1 | 11 | - | TRBV30 | CAWDRNTEAFF | TGTGCCTGGGACAGAAACACTGAAGCTTTCTTT
- | TRBJ1-5 | 13 | once | TRBV5-6 | CASSTGVGQPQHF | TGTGCCAGCAGCACGGGTGTGGGTCAGCCCCAGCATTTT
- | TRBJ2-3 | 12 | - | TRBV6-5 | CASSTGTDTQYF | TGTGCCAGCAGTACAGGGACAGATACGCAGTATTTT
TRBD1 | TRBJ1-5 | 17 | - | TRBV7-9 | CASSNLKGQGAGQPQHF | TGTGCCAGCAGCAATCTCAAGGGACAGGGGGCGGGTCAGCCCCAGCATTTT
- | TRBJ1-1 | 12 | few | TRBV2 | CASEGVGTEAFF | TGTGCCAGCGAGGGAGTGGGCACTGAAGCTTTCTTT
- | TRBJ1-1 | 14 | few | TRBV10-3 | CAISEGGAITEAFF | TGTGCCATCAGTGAGGGGGGGGCTATCACTGAAGCTTTCTTT
- | TRBJ2-7 | 12 | - | TRBV13 | CASSLGMGEQYF | TGTGCCAGCAGCTTAGGGATGGGCGAGCAGTACTTC
- | TRBJ1-1 | 17 | - | TRBV11-1 | CASSSVPREGQNTEAFF | TGTGCCAGCAGCTCAGTCCCCAGGGAAGGACAGAACACTGAAGCTTTCTTT
- | TRBJ2-3 | 15 | - | TRBV5-1 | CASSSSLRGADTQYF | TGCGCCAGCAGCTCCTCATTACGTGGGGCAGATACGCAGTATTTT
TRBD1 | TRBJ2-1 | 15 | few | TRBV5-6 | CASSYRQGAGLGQFF | TGTGCCAGCAGCTATAGACAGGGGGCAGGATTAGGGCAGTTCTTC
- | TRBJ1-2 | 13 | - | TRBV29-1 | CSVLHLGDYGYTF | TGCAGCGTTTTACACCTCGGGGACTATGGCTACACCTTC
- | TRBJ1-1 | 11 | - | TRBV20-1 | CSAYQGREAFF | TGCAGTGCTTATCAGGGACGTGAAGCTTTCTTT
- | TRBJ2-7 | 16 | - | TRBV7-8 | CASSLWPSNTTYEQYF | TGTGCCAGCAGCTTATGGCCGTCGAACACCACCTACGAGCAGTACTTC
- | TRBJ1-2 | 11 | - | TRBV6-5 | CASRDREGYTF | TGTGCCAGCAGGGATCGAGAGGGCTACACCTTC
- | TRBJ2-7 | 12 | few | TRBV7-2 | CASSATEYEQYF | TGTGCCAGCAGCGCGACCGAGTACGAGCAGTACTTC
- | TRBJ1-3 | 13 | few | TRBV30 | CAWSWDSGNTIYF | TGTGCCTGGAGTTGGGACTCTGGAAACACCATATATTTT
- | TRBJ2-5 | 12 | - | TRBV2 | CASIDGQETQYF | TGTGCCAGCATAGACGGGCAAGAGACCCAGTACTTC
- | TRBJ1-1 | 15 | - | TRBV6-5 | CASSYLAEWSSEAFF | TGTGCCAGCAGTTACTTAGCCGAATGGAGCTCTGAAGCTTTCTTT
TRBD2 | TRBJ2-3 | 15 | - | TRBV27 | CASSFSGGAPDTQYF | TGTGCCAGCAGTTTCAGCGGGGGTGCTCCAGATACGCAGTATTTT
- | TRBJ2-2 | 13 | few | TRBV27 | CASWIDNTGELFF | TGTGCCAGCTGGATTGATAACACCGGGGAGCTGTTTTTT
- | TRBJ1-2 | 15 | - | TRBV9 | CASSTSGVHEGGYTF | TGTGCCAGCAGCACGTCCGGGGTCCATGAGGGTGGCTACACCTTC
- | TRBJ1-2 | 14 | - | TRBV5-4 | CASSSWTEKYGYTF | TGTGCCAGCAGCTCCTGGACAGAAAAGTATGGCTACACCTTC
- | TRBJ2-7 | 13 | - | TRBV7-9 | CASSLPSSYEQYF | TGTGCCAGCAGCTTACCTAGCTCCTACGAGCAGTACTTC
- | TRBJ2-5 | 15 | - | TRBV9 | CASSVGGIKQETQYF | TGTGCCAGCAGCGTAGGTGGCATAAAACAAGAGACCCAGTACTTC
TRBD2 | TRBJ2-3 | 15 | few | TRBV7-9 | CASSLGGGATDTQYF | TGTGCCAGCAGCTTAGGCGGGGGAGCCACAGATACGCAGTATTTT
TRBD1 | TRBJ2-7 | 13 | - | TRBV29-1 | CSVGTGENYEQYF | TGCAGCGTTGGGACAGGGGAGAACTACGAGCAGTACTTC
TRBD1 | TRBJ1-5 | 13 | - | TRBV30 | CAWSVQGNQPQHF | TGTGCCTGGAGTGTACAGGGGAATCAGCCCCAGCATTTT
TRBD2 | TRBJ2-3 | 17 | few | TRBV6-4 | CASSDSGLAGGKWTQYF | TGTGCCAGCAGTGACTCAGGACTAGCGGGGGGGAAGTGGACGCAGTATTTT
- | TRBJ1-1 | 13 | - | TRBV11-1 | CASSHKRYTEAFF | TGTGCCAGCAGCCATAAGAGGTACACTGAAGCTTTCTTT
- | TRBJ2-1 | 14 | - | TRBV5-1 | CASSLGGKYNEQFF | TGCGCCAGCAGCTTGGGGGGAAAATACAATGAGCAGTTCTTC
TRBD1 | TRBJ2-5 | 15 | - | TRBV13 | CASSTPRTGQETQYF | TGTGCCAGCAGCACCCCCCGGACAGGCCAAGAGACCCAGTACTTC
- | TRBJ1-1 | 15 | few | TRBV13 | CASSHPRGMNTEAFF | TGTGCCAGCAGCCATCCTCGAGGGATGAACACTGAAGCTTTCTTT
TRBD1 | TRBJ1-6 | 16 | - | TRBV11-2 | CASSYRGTAPRSPLHF | TGTGCCAGCAGCTATCGCGGGACAGCGCCGCGTTCACCCCTCCACTTT
- | TRBJ1-2 | 15 | - | TRBV4-3 | CASSQDGESNYGYTF | TGCGCCAGCAGCCAAGATGGGGAGTCCAACTATGGCTACACCTTC
- | TRBJ2-6 | 19 | medium-sized | TRBV4-1 | CASSHRRGVKSSGANVLTF | TGCGCCAGCAGCCACCGGAGGGGGGTTAAGAGCTCTGGGGCCAACGTCCTGACTTTC
- | TRBJ2-2 | 14 | - | TRBV2 | CASSRTENTGELFF | TGTGCCAGCAGTAGGACAGAAAACACCGGGGAGCTGTTTTTT
- | TRBJ2-5 | 15 | - | TRBV6-5 | CASSYSIQHQETQYF | TGTGCCAGCAGTTACTCGATTCAGCACCAAGAGACCCAGTACTTC
TRBD2 | TRBJ2-7 | 16 | - | TRBV5-6 | CASSLAEHGGAKEQYF | TGTGCCAGCAGCTTGGCGGAGCACGGGGGGGCGAAAGAGCAGTACTTC
- | TRBJ1-2 | 13 | few | TRBV9 | CASSPHDGVGYTF | TGTGCCAGCAGCCCCCACGATGGGGTTGGCTACACCTTC
- | TRBJ2-1 | 16 | few | TRBV25-1 | CASSDPRDSYLNEQFF | TGTGCCAGCAGTGACCCCCGGGACTCGTATTTGAATGAGCAGTTCTTC
- | TRBJ1-4 | 16 | - | TRBV7-9 | CASSHSGRIIGEKLFF | TGTGCCAGCAGCCATTCGGGCCGAATAATCGGCGAAAAACTGTTTTTT